These 28 T cell receptor beta chains came from one sample sequenced in a study of blood T cell repertoires in COVID-19. Sequenced by immunoSEQ multiplex PCR; TCRdb stores in-frame clones only, minus some. The repertoire holds about 480,000 clones, with more than 75% as singletons. Sequencing used PBMCs or T cells enriched from blood (not recorded which). Receptors were obtained from a woman in her thirties or forties who had recovered from COVID-19.

The CDR3 reads CASSPTHMDRYLEQYF. Here the CDR3 DNA reads TGCGCCAGCAGCCCTACCCATATGGACAGGTATCTCGAGCAGTACTTC. The chain is built from TRBV4-1 and TRBJ2-7; 7 bases fit TRBD1. This CDR3 contains 16 residues. Germline loops: CDR1 MGHRA, CDR2 YSYEKL. V lost 4 bases, J lost 6 bases, and 15 bases stayed unmatched.

The V call is TRBV12-3 or TRBV12-4, the J call TRBJ1-1; D gene uncertain. The CDR3 is 13 amino acids. Trimming took off 2 bases at V and 4 bases at J, with 8 bases between the two ends. The CDR3 nucleotides are TGTGCCAGCAGTTTATCTAGGAGCACTGAAGCTTTCTTT. Its protein product is CASSLSRSTEAFF.

The chain couples TRBV19 to TRBJ1-1, with 9 bases matching TRBD1. CDR1 and CDR2 (germline): LNHDA, SQIVND (reference sequence). V was clipped by 5 bases and J by 5 bases; unmatched bases: 15. This CDR3 has 17 amino acids. The CDR3 region has the DNA TGTGCCAGTAGTCCCCCCCGGACAGGGGAGGGAAGGACTGAAGCTTTCTTT. Translation gives CASSPPRTGEGRTEAFF.

V gene TRBV5-4 combines with J gene TRBJ2-2; 14 bases match TRBD2. With 6 bases clipped from V and 3 bases from J, the junction kept 4 bases outside the gene matches. CDR3 length: 16 amino acids. Germline V lookup: CDR1 SGHNT, CDR2 YYREEE (reference sequence). CDR3 DNA sequence: TGTGCCAGCACGACTAGCGGGAGGGCGGACACCGGGGAGCTGTTTTTT. Translated, it gives CASTTSGRADTGELFF. Full variable domain (outside the CDR3, taken from reference TRBV5-4 and TRBJ2-2): ETGVTQSPTHLIKTRGQQVTLRCSSQSGHNTVSWYQQALGQGPQFIFQYYREEENGRGNFPPRFSGLQFPNYSSELNVNALELDDSALYLCASTTSGRADTGELFFGEGSRLTVL.

J is TRBJ1-1 and V is TRBV7-2; 7 bases are a match to TRBD1. From germline, CDR1 is SGHTA and CDR2 FQGNSA. With V trimmed by 4 bases and J by 1 base, 3 bases remained unmatched. This CDR3 has 14 residues. Written as DNA, the CDR3 is TGTGCCAGCAGCTATGGGACAGCGAACACTGAAGCTTTCTTT. Translated: CASSYGTANTEAFF.

This clone has just one count. This chain connects TRBV27 to TRBJ2-2; no clear D. Looked up from germline, CDR1 is MNHEY and CDR2 is SMNVEV (reference sequence). The V end was cut by 3 bases, the J end by 1 base, with 6 bases between. The CDR3 totals 14 residues. CDR3 nucleotides: TGTGCCAGCAGTTTTTTCAGGAACACCGGGGAGCTGTTTTTT. This encodes CASSFFRNTGELFF.

V is TRBV5-4 and J is TRBJ1-4; maybe TRBD1 (6 bases). This CDR3 has 11 residues. CDR1 SGHNT and CDR2 YYREEE come from the germline V gene (reference sequence). Trimming left V 4 bases short and J 11 bases short, with 9 bases between. The DNA of the CDR3 is TGTGCCAGCAGCGATCAGGGGAAACTGTTTTTT. This codes for CASSDQGKLFF.

V is TRBV19 and J is TRBJ2-1; possible D gene TRBD2, 5 bases. V was clipped by 0 bases and J by 2 bases, with 11 bases between them. The CDR3 consists of 16 residues. The germline V gene has CDR1 LNHDA and CDR2 SQIVND (reference sequence). CDR3 loop: CASSIDARVPYNEQFF. The CDR3 coding sequence is TGTGCCAGTAGTATAGATGCGCGGGTCCCCTACAATGAGCAGTTCTTC.

This clone was seen just once. The chain joins TRBV10-3 to TRBJ1-6; D is ambiguous. The CDR3 totals 13 residues. The germline V gene has CDR1 ENHRY and CDR2 SYGVKD. V lost 9 bases and J 7 bases, leaving 13 bases between the germline ends. For the CDR3, the DNA is TGTGCCATATCCATGGGAGGAAATTCACCCCTCCACTTT. Its translation: CAISMGGNSPLHF.

A word on this clone: Germline and junction disagree at one end, which may indicate a read error. V is TRBV7-9 and J is TRBJ2-1; TRBD2 aligns across 16 bases. Germline CDR1 is SEHNR and CDR2 is FQNEAQ (reference sequence). The CDR3 is 19 residues long. CDR3 in amino acids: CASNLGAGLAGGTYNEQFF. The DNA of the CDR3 is TGTGCCAGCAACTTAGGGGCGGGACTAGCGGGAGGGACCTACAATGAGCAGTTCTTC.

The chain recombines TRBV14 with TRBJ2-1, with TRBD2 matching over 10 bases. V was clipped by 0 bases and J by 3 bases; unmatched bases: 8. There are 18 residues in the CDR3. In germline, CDR1 is SGHDN, CDR2 FVKESK. CDR3 residues: CASSQESSSGSIYNEQFF. The CDR3 DNA is TGTGCCAGCAGCCAAGAATCGTCTAGCGGGAGTATCTACAATGAGCAGTTCTTC.

The gene calls are TRBV2 and TRBJ2-3, with D unclear. Germline assignment: CDR1 SNHLY and CDR2 FYNNEI. The CDR3 totals 14 residues. Trimming stripped 10 bases from V and 0 bases from J, with 14 bases between. In DNA, the CDR3 is TGTGCCACCCAGTGGGCGCAGAGCACAGATACGCAGTATTTT. Protein sequence: CATQWAQSTDTQYF.

The chain carries TRBV7-9 and TRBJ2-7; possibly TRBD2 for D (6 bases). Germline CDR1 reads SEHNR; CDR2 reads FQNEAQ (reference sequence). The CDR3 loop spans 15 amino acids. The germline V and J ends were trimmed by 1 base and 3 bases, with 13 bases remaining between them. CDR3 loop: CASSLVVGGVYEQYF. In nucleotides, the CDR3 is TGTGCCAGCAGCTTAGTAGTGGGAGGAGTCTACGAGCAGTACTTC.

J is TRBJ2-2 and V is TRBV25-1; 9 nucleotides agree with TRBD2. V gave up 6 bases and J gave up 5 bases; unmatched junction bases: 4. Germline V gene lookup returns CDR1 MGHDK and CDR2 SYGVNS. The CDR3 runs to 14 residues. The CDR3 is CASSLAGETGELFF. In DNA, the CDR3 is TGTGCCAGCAGCTTAGCGGGAGAGACCGGGGAGCTGTTTTTT.

Here the CDR3 reads CASGVVRSGEQFF. In DNA, the CDR3 is TGTGCCAGCGGCGTGGTGAGGTCTGGTGAGCAGTTCTTC. This chain connects TRBV7-8 to TRBJ2-1; the D is unclear. Trimming left V 8 bases short and J 9 bases short, with 17 bases between. Germline loops: CDR1 SGHVS, CDR2 FQNEAQ. The CDR3 consists of 13 residues.

This clone is a singleton in its sample. One end of the junction is discordant with germline, which a read error may explain. The chain recombines TRBV6-5 with TRBJ1-2; D is unresolved. This CDR3 has 14 residues. Germline-derived CDR1 and CDR2 are MNHEY and SVGAGI. CDR3 loop: CASSYSGGRYGYTF. The CDR3 coding sequence is TGTGCCAGCAGCTACTCCGGAGGTCGGTATGGCTACACCTTC.

This clone was counted a few times. The V call is TRBV5-1, the J call TRBJ1-5; TRBD1 is a possible D gene (6 bases). Looked up from germline, CDR1 is SGHRS and CDR2 is YFSETQ. The CDR3 extends over 14 amino acids. V was trimmed by 0 bases and J by 3 bases, leaving 7 bases between them. The CDR3 DNA reads TGCGCCAGCAGCTTGGGGGGGCCCAATCAGCCCCAGCATTTT. Its translation is CASSLGGPNQPQHF.

This clone has a single count. The CDR3 reads CASSGPGASVYNEQFF. Written as DNA, the CDR3 is TGTGCCAGCAGCGGACCAGGGGCTAGTGTCTACAATGAGCAGTTCTTC. The rearrangement joins TRBV21-1 to TRBJ2-1; the D call of TRBD1 is as the table states it, not checked on the DNA. TRBV21-1 is a pseudogene locus. The CDR3 spans 16 residues.

V usage is TRBV4-3 and J usage is TRBJ1-3, with D uncertain. The CDR3 totals 14 residues. The germline V gene has CDR1 LGHNA and CDR2 YSLEER. V lost 0 bases and J lost 2, with 5 bases in between. This CDR3 reads CASSQDATGNTIYF. CDR3 DNA sequence: TGCGCCAGCAGCCAAGATGCGACTGGAAACACCATATATTTT.

This clone was detected only once. The gene calls are TRBV10-3 and TRBJ2-1; TRBD2 matches at 7 bases. Trimming took 4 bases from V and 6 from J; bases not matched to a gene: 6. The CDR3 totals 14 residues. CDR1 is ENHRY and CDR2 is SYGVKD in the germline V gene. The CDR3 DNA reads as TGTGCCATCAGTGGGGGGGAGGGCTTCAATGAGCAGTTCTTC. Amino acid sequence: CAISGGEGFNEQFF.

CDR3 DNA sequence: TGCGCCAGCAGCCCGTACGGGTGGAGTACCCCCGCAGATACGCAGTATTTT. Amino acids: CASSPYGWSTPADTQYF. The chain recombines TRBV5-1 with TRBJ2-3; D gene unclear. The V and J ends lost 4 bases and 4 bases respectively, with 22 bases between them. The germline CDR1 and CDR2 sequences are SGHRS and YFSETQ. This CDR3 has 17 residues.

This sequence joins TRBV19 and TRBJ1-4; D remains ambiguous. From germline, CDR1 is LNHDA and CDR2 SQIVND (reference sequence). V shed 6 bases and J shed 8 bases, with 16 bases lying between them. The CDR3 sequence is 14 residues long. CDR3 DNA: TGTGCCAGTAGGAGAGGGCAGGTTAACGAAAAACTGTTTTTT. This sequence encodes CASRRGQVNEKLFF.

V is TRBV18 and J is TRBJ1-2, with 9 bases fitting TRBD1. Germline CDR1 KGHSH, CDR2 LQKENI. The CDR3 covers 13 residues. V was clipped by 5 bases and J by 7 bases; unmatched bases: 5. The CDR3 nucleotides read TGTGCCAGCTCAGGCGACAGGGGGGCTGGCTACACCTTC. This encodes CASSGDRGAGYTF. The entire variable domain, with the rest obtained from reference TRBV18 and TRBJ1-2, is as follows: NAGVMQNPRHLVRRRGQEARLRCSPMKGHSHVYWYRQLPEEGLKFMVYLQKENIIDESGMPKERFSAEFPKEGPSILRIQQVVRGDSAAYFCASSGDRGAGYTFGSGTRLTVV.

This sequence joins TRBV5-4 and TRBJ2-3; the match to TRBD2 covers 8 bases. This CDR3 has 15 residues. J gave up 0 bases and V 3 bases, and 3 bases lay outside the gene matches. Germline V gene data show CDR1 as SGHNT and CDR2 as YYREEE (reference sequence). The DNA for the CDR3 is TGTGCCAGCAGCTCCAGACTAGCGAGCACAGATACGCAGTATTTT. Its translation: CASSSRLASTDTQYF.

This clone occurred once. CDR3 region: CASSQVPPGQETQYF. CDR3 bases: TGTGCCAGCAGCCAAGTCCCTCCAGGACAAGAGACCCAGTACTTC. The chain recombines TRBV3-1 (or the pseudogene TRBV3-2) with TRBJ2-5; D ambiguous. Germline V gene sequence: CDR1 LGHDT, CDR2 YNNKEL (reference sequence). V was cut by 1 base and J by 2 bases, with 11 bases left in between. This CDR3 region has 15 residues.

This rearrangement joins TRBV5-4 to TRBJ2-1, with 7 bases that match TRBD2. Per the germline V gene, CDR1 is SGHNT and CDR2 is YYREEE (reference sequence). This CDR3 has 16 amino acids. V shed 3 bases, J shed 5 bases, and the junction held 11 bases outside the gene matches. The CDR3 region is CASSYGTNLLHNEQFF. The CDR3 nucleotides are TGTGCCAGCAGCTACGGGACTAACCTTCTGCACAATGAGCAGTTCTTC.

This sequence joins TRBV6-6 and TRBJ2-1; TRBD1 matches 10 bases. The CDR3 totals 15 residues. V was clipped by 2 bases and J by 8 bases; unmatched bases: 6. The germline V gene encodes CDR1 MNHNY and CDR2 SVGAGI (reference sequence). The CDR3 DNA reads as TGTGCCAGCAGTTACCCGGGACAGGGGACCGATGAGCAGTTCTTC. Its translation: CASSYPGQGTDEQFF.

The chain joins TRBV27 to TRBJ2-1; 11 bases match TRBD2. V gave up 5 bases and J gave up 8 bases; unmatched junction bases: 8. Germline-derived CDR1 and CDR2 are MNHEY and SMNVEV (reference sequence). The CDR3 has 15 residues. The CDR3 is CASSTTSGSHHEQFF. In DNA, the CDR3 is TGTGCCAGCAGTACAACTAGCGGGAGCCACCATGAGCAGTTCTTC.